This T cell receptor beta chain came from a study of blood T cell repertoires in COVID-19. On the study more broadly: The analysed material was cDNA or gDNA that came from T cells, B-cell-depleted T cells, or PBMCs.

TCRdb's copy holds only in-frame clones and misses some; the assay was immunoSEQ multiplex PCR. The sample includes about 87,000 clones, over 75% seen only once; the top ten take approximately 2.8%. With V trimmed by 5 bases and J by 7 bases, 5 bases remained unmatched. Germline V gives CDR1 LGHDT, CDR2 YNNKEL (reference sequence). The CDR3 contains 13 residues. Seattle-derived patients entered the study during active infection and were followed longitudinally. The gene calls are TRBV3-1 (or the pseudogene TRBV3-2) and TRBJ2-5; TRBD1 agrees at 9 bases. The TCR sequence derives from a woman of 80 years or more with COVID-19, enrolled during active disease. Sample: peripheral blood. In nucleotides, the CDR3 is TGTGCCAGCAGCTCGACAGGGGGGGGGACCCAGTACTTC. This encodes CASSSTGGGTQYF.